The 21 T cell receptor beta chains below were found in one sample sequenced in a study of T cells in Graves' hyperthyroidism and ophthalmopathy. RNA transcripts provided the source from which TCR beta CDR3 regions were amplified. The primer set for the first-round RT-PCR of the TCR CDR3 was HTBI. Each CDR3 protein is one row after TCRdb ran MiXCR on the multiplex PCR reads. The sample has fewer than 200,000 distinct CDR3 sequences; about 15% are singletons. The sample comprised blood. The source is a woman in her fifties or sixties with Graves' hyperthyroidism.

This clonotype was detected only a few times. CDR3 DNA: TGTGCCAGCAGCTTAGATAAAGGAACAGGAGAGACCCAGTACTTC. Protein: CASSLDKGTGETQYF. The genes are TRBV11-2 and TRBJ2-5; D might be TRBD1 (5 bases). V lost 0 bases to trimming and J lost 4 bases, with 12 bases between them. There are 15 residues in the CDR3. The germline gives CDR1 SGHAT, CDR2 FQNNGV.

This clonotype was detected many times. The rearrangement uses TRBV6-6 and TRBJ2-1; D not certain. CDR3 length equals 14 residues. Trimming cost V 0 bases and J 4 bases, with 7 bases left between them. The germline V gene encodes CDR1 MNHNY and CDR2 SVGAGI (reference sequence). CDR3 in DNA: TGTGCCAGCAGTTACTCCCGCGATTACAATGAGCAGTTCTTC. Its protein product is CASSYSRDYNEQFF.

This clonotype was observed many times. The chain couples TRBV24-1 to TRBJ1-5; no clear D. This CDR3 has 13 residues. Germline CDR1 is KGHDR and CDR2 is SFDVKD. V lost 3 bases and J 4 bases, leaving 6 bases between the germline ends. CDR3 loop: CATSDRANQPQHF. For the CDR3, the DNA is TGTGCCACCAGTGATCGCGCAAATCAGCCCCAGCATTTT.

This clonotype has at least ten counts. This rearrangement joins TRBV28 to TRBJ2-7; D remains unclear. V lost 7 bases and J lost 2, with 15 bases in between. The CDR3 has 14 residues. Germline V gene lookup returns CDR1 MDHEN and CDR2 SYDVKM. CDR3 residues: CASTADGGAYEQYF. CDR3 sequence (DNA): TGTGCCAGCACCGCGGACGGTGGGGCCTACGAGCAGTACTTC.

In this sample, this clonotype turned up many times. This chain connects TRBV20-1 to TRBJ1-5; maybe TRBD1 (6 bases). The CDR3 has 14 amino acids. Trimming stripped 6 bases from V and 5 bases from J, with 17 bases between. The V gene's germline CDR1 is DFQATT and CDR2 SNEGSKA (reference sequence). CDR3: CSAPQGGRDQPQHF. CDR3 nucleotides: TGCAGTGCCCCACAGGGAGGTAGGGATCAGCCCCAGCATTTT.

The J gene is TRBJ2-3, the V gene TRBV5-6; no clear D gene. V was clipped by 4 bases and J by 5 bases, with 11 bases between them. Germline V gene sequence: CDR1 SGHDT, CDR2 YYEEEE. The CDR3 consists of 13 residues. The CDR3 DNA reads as TGTGCCAGCAGCCCGGGTACGGGAGATACGCAGTATTTT. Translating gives CASSPGTGDTQYF.

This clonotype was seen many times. CDR3 coding DNA: TGTGCCAGCAGCCATAGAAACACCATATATTTT. Translating it yields CASSHRNTIYF. The J gene is TRBJ1-3, the V gene TRBV5-6; D is undetermined. The germline CDR1 and CDR2 sequences are SGHDT and YYEEEE. CDR3 length: 11 amino acids. The V end lost 4 bases, the J end lost 5 bases, and 4 bases lay between the germline ends.

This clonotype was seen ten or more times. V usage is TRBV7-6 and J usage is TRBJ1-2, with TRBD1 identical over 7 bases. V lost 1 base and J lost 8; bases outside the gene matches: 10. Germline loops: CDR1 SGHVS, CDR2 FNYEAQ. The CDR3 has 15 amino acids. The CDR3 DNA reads TGTGCCAGCAGCTTAGAAAAAGGGGGCGCTAACGGCTACACCTTC. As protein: CASSLEKGGANGYTF.

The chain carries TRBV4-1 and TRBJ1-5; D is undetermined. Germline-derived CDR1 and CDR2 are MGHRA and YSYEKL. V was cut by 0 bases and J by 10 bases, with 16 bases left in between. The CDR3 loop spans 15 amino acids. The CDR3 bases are TGCGCCAGCAGCCAAGAAAGGCAGTCAATCAGCCCCCAGCATTTT. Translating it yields CASSQERQSISPQHF.

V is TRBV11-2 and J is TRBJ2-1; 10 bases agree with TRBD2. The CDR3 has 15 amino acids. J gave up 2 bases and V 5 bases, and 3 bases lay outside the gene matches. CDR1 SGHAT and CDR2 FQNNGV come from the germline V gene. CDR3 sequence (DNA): TGTGCCAGCAGCCTTGGGACTAGCGCCTACAATGAGCAGTTCTTC. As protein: CASSLGTSAYNEQFF. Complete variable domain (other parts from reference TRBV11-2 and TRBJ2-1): EAGVAQSPRYKIIEKRQSVAFWCNPISGHATLYWYQQILGQGPKLLIQFQNNGVVDDSQLPKDRFSAERLKGVDSTLKIQPAKLEDSAVYLCASSLGTSAYNEQFFGPGTRLTVL.

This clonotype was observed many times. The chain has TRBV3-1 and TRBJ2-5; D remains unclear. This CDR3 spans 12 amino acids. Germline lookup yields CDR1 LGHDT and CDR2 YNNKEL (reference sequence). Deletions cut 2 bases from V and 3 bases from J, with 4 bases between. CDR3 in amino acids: CASSQLEETQYF. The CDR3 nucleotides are TGTGCCAGCAGCCAACTCGAAGAGACCCAGTACTTC.

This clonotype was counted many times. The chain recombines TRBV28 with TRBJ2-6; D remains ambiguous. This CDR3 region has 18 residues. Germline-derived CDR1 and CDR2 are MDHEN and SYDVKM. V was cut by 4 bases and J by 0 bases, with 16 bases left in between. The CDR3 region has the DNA TGTGCCAGCAGTTCCGGTAGCCTGCTGGGCTCTGGGGCCAACGTCCTGACTTTC. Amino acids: CASSSGSLLGSGANVLTF.

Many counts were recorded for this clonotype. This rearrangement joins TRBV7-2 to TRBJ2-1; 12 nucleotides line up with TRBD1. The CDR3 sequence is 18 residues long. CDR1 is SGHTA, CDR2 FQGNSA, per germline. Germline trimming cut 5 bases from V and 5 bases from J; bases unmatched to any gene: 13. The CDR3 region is CASSLKGQGAPADNEQFF. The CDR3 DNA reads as TGTGCCAGCAGCCTAAAGGGACAGGGGGCACCTGCAGACAATGAGCAGTTCTTC.

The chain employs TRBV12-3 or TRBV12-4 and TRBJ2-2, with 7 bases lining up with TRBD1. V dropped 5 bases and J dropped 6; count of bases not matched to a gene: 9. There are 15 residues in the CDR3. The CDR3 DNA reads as TGTGCCAGCAGTCCCTCCGGACAGGCTCCCGGGGAGCTGTTTTTT. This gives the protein CASSPSGQAPGELFF.

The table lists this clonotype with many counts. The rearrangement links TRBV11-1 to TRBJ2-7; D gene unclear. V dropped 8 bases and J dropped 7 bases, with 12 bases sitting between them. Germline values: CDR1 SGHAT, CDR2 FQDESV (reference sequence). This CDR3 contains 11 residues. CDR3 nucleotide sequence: TGTGCCAGCTCTGTGGTAGGAGAGCAGTACTTC. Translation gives CASSVVGEQYF.

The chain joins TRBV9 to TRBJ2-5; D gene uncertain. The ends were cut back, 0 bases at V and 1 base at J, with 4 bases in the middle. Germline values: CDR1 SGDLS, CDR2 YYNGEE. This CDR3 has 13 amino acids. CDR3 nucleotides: TGTGCCAGCAGCGTAGGGCCCCAAGAGACCCAGTACTTC. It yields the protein CASSVGPQETQYF. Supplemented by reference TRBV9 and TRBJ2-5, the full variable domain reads DSGVTQTPKHLITATGQRVTLRCSPRSGDLSVYWYQQSLDQGLQFLIQYYNGEERAKGNILERFSAQQFPDLHSELNLSSLELGDSALYFCASSVGPQETQYFGPGTRLLVL.

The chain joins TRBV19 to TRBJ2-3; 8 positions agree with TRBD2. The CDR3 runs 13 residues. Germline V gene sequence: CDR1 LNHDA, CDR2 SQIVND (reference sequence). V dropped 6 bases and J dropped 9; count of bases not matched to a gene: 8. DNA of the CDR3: TGTGCCAGTAGCCAACCACTAGCGGACACGCAGTATTTT. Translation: CASSQPLADTQYF.

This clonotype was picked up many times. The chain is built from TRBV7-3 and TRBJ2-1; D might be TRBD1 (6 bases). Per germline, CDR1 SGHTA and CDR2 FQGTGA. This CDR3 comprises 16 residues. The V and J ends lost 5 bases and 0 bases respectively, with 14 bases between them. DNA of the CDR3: TGTGCCAGCAGCCCCAACAGGGCTAGCTCCTACAATGAGCAGTTCTTC. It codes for CASSPNRASSYNEQFF. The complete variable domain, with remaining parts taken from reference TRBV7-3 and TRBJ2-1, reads GAGVSQTPSNKVTEKGKYVELRCDPISGHTALYWYRQSLGQGPEFLIYFQGTGAADDSGLPNDRFFAVRPEGSVSTLKIQRTERGDSAVYLCASSPNRASSYNEQFFGPGTRLTVL.

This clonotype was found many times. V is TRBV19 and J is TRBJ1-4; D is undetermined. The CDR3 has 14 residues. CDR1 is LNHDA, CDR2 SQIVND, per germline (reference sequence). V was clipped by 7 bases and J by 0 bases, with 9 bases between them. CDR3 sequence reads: CASILGATNEKLFF. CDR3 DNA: TGTGCCAGTATCCTGGGCGCAACTAATGAAAAACTGTTTTTT.

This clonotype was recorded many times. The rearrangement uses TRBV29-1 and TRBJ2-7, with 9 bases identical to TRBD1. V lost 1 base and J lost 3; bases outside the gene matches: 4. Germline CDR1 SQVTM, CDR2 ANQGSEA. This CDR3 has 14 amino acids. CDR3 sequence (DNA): TGCAGCGTTGAAGGGACAGGGGATGACTACGAGCAGTACTTC. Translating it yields CSVEGTGDDYEQYF.

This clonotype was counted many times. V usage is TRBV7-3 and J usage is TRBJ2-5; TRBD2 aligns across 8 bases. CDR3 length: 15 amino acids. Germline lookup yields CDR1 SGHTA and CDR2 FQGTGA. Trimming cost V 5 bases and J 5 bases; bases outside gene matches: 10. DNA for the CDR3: TGTGCCAGCAGCCCCTACGGACTAGCCGGTGAGACCCAGTACTTC. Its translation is CASSPYGLAGETQYF.